Below, one T cell receptor beta chain is given with its context. Original data processing: Estimation of nucleated cell counts relied on the amplification of reference gene primers. The protocol was immunoSEQ multiplex PCR, while the TCRdb copy is restricted to in-frame clones and leaves out a portion. V and J calls plus clone size are reproduced from that table; the DNA served to infer D and trimming. The table has roughly 250,000 clones, about 85% seen once. The data derive from a study of blood T cell repertoires in COVID-19. Study overall: Italy, Spain and the United States were the sources of the convalescent and acute COVID-19 samples. Sources were T cells, B-cell-depleted T cells, or PBMCs; the material itself was cDNA or gDNA.

The CDR3 sequence is 16 residues long. The specimen sequenced was peripheral blood. This sequence was found in a man aged 55-75 years who had recovered from COVID-19. The chain has TRBV21-1 and TRBJ1-1; the table's D gene call, TRBD1, was not cross checked with the DNA. TRBV21-1 is recorded as a pseudogene. This CDR3 reads CASSNRDREENTEAFF. CDR3 in DNA: TGTGCCAGCAGCAACCGGGACAGGGAAGAGAACACTGAAGCTTTCTTT.